The rows below give T cell receptor beta chains drawn from one sample of a study of blood T cells in healthy people across ages. TCRdb analysed the 5' RACE reads with MiXCR anew, one entry per CDR3 protein. The sample shows around 1.5 million distinct CDR3 sequences, 42% of them seen only once. Sequencing input: blood. The receptors were gathered from a woman aged 18-29 years in good health. The CDR3 runs from the conserved cysteine through the conserved F or W. D genes are given only for firm matches. Clone sizes are given selectively: once, few, many, or a class where the clone is expanded.

d_call,v_call,clone_size,j_call,cdr3_aa,cdr3_nt
.,TRBV6-5,.,TRBJ2-7,CASRTGTVDYEQYF,TGTGCCAGCAGGACTGGGACCGTAGACTACGAGCAGTACTTC
TRBD1,TRBV20-1,few,TRBJ1-2,CSAVRDRDGYTF,TGCAGTGCTGTCCGGGACAGGGATGGCTACACCTTC
.,TRBV14,few,TRBJ2-1,CASSQGTAFNEQFF,TGTGCCAGCAGCCAAGGGACAGCCTTCAATGAGCAGTTCTTC
TRBD2,TRBV11-2,.,TRBJ2-7,CASSLGLSGATYEQYF,TGTGCCAGCAGCTTAGGTCTTAGCGGGGCCACCTACGAGCAGTACTTC
.,TRBV20-1,few,TRBJ2-3,CSAGRAGPADTQYF,TGCAGTGCGGGGCGGGCGGGTCCAGCAGATACGCAGTATTTT
.,TRBV27,.,TRBJ1-1,CASSPPTSQTEAFF,TGTGCCAGCAGTCCCCCTACCAGCCAGACTGAAGCTTTCTTT
TRBD2,TRBV20-1,.,TRBJ2-3,CSAGGDGTGTDTQYF,TGCAGTGCGGGGGGGGACGGGACGGGCACAGATACGCAGTATTTT
TRBD1,TRBV7-9,.,TRBJ1-2,CASRATGGNGYTF,TGTGCCAGCAGAGCGACAGGGGGGAATGGCTACACCTTC
.,TRBV4-1,.,TRBJ2-5,CVSSRQKDGWETQYF,TGCGTCAGCAGCCGGCAGAAGGATGGGTGGGAGACCCAGTACTTC
TRBD2,TRBV4-2,few,TRBJ2-1,CASSQARTSGRAPSSYNEQFF,TGTGCCAGCAGCCAAGCCAGGACTAGCGGGAGGGCCCCTAGCTCCTACAATGAGCAGTTCTTC
.,TRBV27,many,TRBJ2-7,CASSVRGSYEQYF,TGTGCCAGCAGCGTCCGGGGCAGCTACGAGCAGTACTTC
TRBD1,TRBV29-1,.,TRBJ1-1,CSDETGGCEAFF,TGCAGCGACGAGACAGGGGGGTGTGAAGCTTTCTTT
TRBD1,TRBV11-1,few,TRBJ2-4,CASSTPGQGTIQYF,TGTGCCAGCAGCACCCCGGGACAGGGTACCATTCAGTACTTC
TRBD1,TRBV24-1,few,TRBJ2-2,CATSEPGTGNTGELFF,TGTGCCACCAGTGAACCCGGGACAGGGAACACCGGGGAGCTGTTTTTT
TRBD2,TRBV7-2,.,TRBJ2-7,CASSLMSGTHNEQYF,TGTGCCAGCAGCTTAATGAGCGGGACCCACAATGAGCAGTACTTC
TRBD2,TRBV10-2,.,TRBJ2-7,CASSGAGWYEQYF,TGCGCCAGCAGCGGAGCGGGGTGGTACGAGCAGTACTTC
.,TRBV12-3/TRBV12-4,few,TRBJ1-1,CASNLRERGRGTEAFF,TGTGCCAGCAACCTAAGGGAGAGGGGACGGGGGACTGAAGCTTTCTTT
.,TRBV6-2/TRBV6-3,once,TRBJ1-1,CASSGENTEAFF,TGTGCCAGCAGTGGGGAGAACACTGAAGCTTTCTTT
TRBD2,TRBV28,.,TRBJ2-7,CASSGASGEWEQYF,TGTGCCAGCAGTGGGGCTAGCGGGGAATGGGAGCAGTACTTC
TRBD2,TRBV12-3/TRBV12-4,once,TRBJ2-6,CASRIRGAGANVLTF,TGTGCCAGCAGGATCCGGGGGGCTGGGGCCAACGTCCTGACTTTC
.,TRBV11-2,few,TRBJ2-4,CASSLEVGDEQYF,TGTGCCAGCAGCTTAGAGGTGGGAGATGAGCAGTACTTC
.,TRBV2,few,TRBJ2-7,CASSEAAEQYF,TGTGCCAGCAGTGAAGCTGCCGAGCAGTACTTC